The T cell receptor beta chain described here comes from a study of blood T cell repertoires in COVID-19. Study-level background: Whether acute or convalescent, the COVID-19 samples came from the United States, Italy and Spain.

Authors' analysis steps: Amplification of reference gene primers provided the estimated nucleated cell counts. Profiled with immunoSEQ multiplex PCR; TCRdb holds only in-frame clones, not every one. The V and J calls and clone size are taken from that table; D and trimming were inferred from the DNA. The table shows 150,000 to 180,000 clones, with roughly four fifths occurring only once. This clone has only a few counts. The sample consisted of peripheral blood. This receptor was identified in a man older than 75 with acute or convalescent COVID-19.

CDR3 sequence: CASSETGGGEQFF. CDR3 bases: TGTGCCAGCAGCGAAACAGGGGGCGGGGAGCAGTTCTTC. The V and J genes are TRBV7-9 and TRBJ2-1, with 9 bases aligning to TRBD1. From germline, CDR1 is SEHNR and CDR2 FQNEAQ (reference sequence). The CDR3 runs 13 residues. The junction had 6 bases not matched to a gene; V was cut back by 5 bases and J by 10 bases. Drawing the rest from reference TRBV7-9 and TRBJ2-1, the complete variable domain is DTGVSQNPRHKITKRGQNVTFRCDPISEHNRLYWYRQTLGQGPEFLTYFQNEAQLEKSRLLSDRFSAERPKGSFSTLEIQRTEQGDSAMYLCASSETGGGEQFFGPGTRLTVL.